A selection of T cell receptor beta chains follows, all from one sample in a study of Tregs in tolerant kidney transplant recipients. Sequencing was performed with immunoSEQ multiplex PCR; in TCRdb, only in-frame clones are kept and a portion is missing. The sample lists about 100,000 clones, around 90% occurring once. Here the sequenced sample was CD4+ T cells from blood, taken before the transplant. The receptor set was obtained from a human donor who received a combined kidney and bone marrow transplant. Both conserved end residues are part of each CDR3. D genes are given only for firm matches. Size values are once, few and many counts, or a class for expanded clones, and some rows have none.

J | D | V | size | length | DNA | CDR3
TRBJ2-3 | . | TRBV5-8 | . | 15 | TGTGCCAGCACCAGGGGCGGGCTCAGCCGGGATACGCAGTATTTT | CASTRGGLSRDTQYF
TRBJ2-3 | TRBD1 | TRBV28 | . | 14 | TGTGCCAGCAACCGGGACAGGGGAACAGATACGCAGTATTTT | CASNRDRGTDTQYF
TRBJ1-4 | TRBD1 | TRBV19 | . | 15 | TGTGCCAGTAGTATTATGGGACAGGGCGATGAAAAACTGTTTTTT | CASSIMGQGDEKLFF
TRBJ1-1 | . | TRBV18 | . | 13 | TGTGCCAGCTCTCAAGACAGGAAAGGTGAAGCTTTCTTT | CASSQDRKGEAFF
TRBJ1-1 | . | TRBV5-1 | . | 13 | TGCGCCAGCAGCTTACAGGGTGACACTGAAGCTTTCTTT | CASSLQGDTEAFF
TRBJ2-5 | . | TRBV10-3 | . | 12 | TGTGCCGCCCAAGGGGTCCAAGAGACCCAGTACTTC | CAAQGVQETQYF
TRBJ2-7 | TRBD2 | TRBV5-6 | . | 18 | TGTGCCAGCAGCTTGGGGTTTGACGGGAGGCAACCTTCCTACGAGCAGTACTTC | CASSLGFDGRQPSYEQYF
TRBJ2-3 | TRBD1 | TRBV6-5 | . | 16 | TGTGCCAGCAGTTCAACGACAGGGACAAACACAGATACGCAGTATTTT | CASSSTTGTNTDTQYF
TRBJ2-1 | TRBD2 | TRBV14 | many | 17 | TGTGCCAGCAGCCAAGATCTAGCGGGGACCTCTAGAGATGAGCAGTTCTTC | CASSQDLAGTSRDEQFF
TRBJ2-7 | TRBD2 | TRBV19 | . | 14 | TGTGCCAGTAGTCCGGGGAGGGCAATCTACGAGCAGTACTTC | CASSPGRAIYEQYF
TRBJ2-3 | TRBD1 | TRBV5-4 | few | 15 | TGTGCCAGCAGCTTTGGGGACAGGGGACCAGATACGCAGTATTTT | CASSFGDRGPDTQYF
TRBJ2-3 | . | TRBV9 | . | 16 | TGTGCCAGCAGCGCCCCTCCCCCTTCTAGCACAGATACGCAGTATTTT | CASSAPPPSSTDTQYF
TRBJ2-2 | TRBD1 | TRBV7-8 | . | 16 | TGTGCCAGCAGCCCACGGACAGGGACGGGAGCCGGGGAGCTGTTTTTT | CASSPRTGTGAGELFF
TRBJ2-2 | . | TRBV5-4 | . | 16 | TGTGCCAGCAGCGGTTCCAGGGGACCGAGCACCGGGGAGCTGTTTTTT | CASSGSRGPSTGELFF
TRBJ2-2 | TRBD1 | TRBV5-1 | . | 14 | TGCGCCAGTGGACAGGGTAGTAACACCGGGGAGCTGTTTTTT | CASGQGSNTGELFF
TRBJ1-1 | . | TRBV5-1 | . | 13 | TGCGCCAGCAGCTTGGGAGGGAACACTGAAGCTTTCTTT | CASSLGGNTEAFF
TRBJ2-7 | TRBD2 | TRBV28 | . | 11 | TGTGCCAGCAGGATGGGACTAGCGGCGTACTTC | CASRMGLAAYF
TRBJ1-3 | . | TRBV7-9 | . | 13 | TGTGCCAGCAGCTTAATCGGGGGAAACACCATATATTTT | CASSLIGGNTIYF
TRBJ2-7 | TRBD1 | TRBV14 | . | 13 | TGTGCCAGCAAGGGACAGGGAACCTACGAGCAGTACTTC | CASKGQGTYEQYF
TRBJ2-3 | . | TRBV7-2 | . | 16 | TGTGCCAGCAGCTATAGGCTGACTAGTTCTGCAGATACGCAGTATTTT | CASSYRLTSSADTQYF
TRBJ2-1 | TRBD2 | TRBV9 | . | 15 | TGTGCCAGCAGTTCTGGACTAGCGGACTACAATGAGCAGTTCTTC | CASSSGLADYNEQFF
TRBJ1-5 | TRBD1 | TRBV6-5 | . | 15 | TGTGCCAGCAGCCTTGGACAGGTTGGCAATCAGCCCCAGCATTTT | CASSLGQVGNQPQHF
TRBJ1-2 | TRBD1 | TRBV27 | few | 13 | TGTGCCAGCAGACTTGCAGGGGGAGATGGCTACACCTTC | CASRLAGGDGYTF
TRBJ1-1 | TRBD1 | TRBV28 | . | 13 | TGTGCCAGCAGTTTATCAGGACAGGATGAAGCTTTCTTT | CASSLSGQDEAFF
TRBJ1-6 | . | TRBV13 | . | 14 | TGTGCCAGCAGCTCCTTCTCCTATAATTCACCCCTCCACTTT | CASSSFSYNSPLHF
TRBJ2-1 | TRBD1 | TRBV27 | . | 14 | TGTGCCAGCAGCAGGACAGGGACCTACAATGAGCAGTTCTTC | CASSRTGTYNEQFF
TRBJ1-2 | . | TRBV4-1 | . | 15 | TGCGCCAGCAGCCGGACGGTAGGGCAGGGGTACGGCTACACCTTC | CASSRTVGQGYGYTF
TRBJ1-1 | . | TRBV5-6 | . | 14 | TGTGCCAGCAGCCCGGACGGAGGGTACACTGAAGCTTTCTTT | CASSPDGGYTEAFF
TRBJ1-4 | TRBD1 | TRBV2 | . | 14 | TGTGCCAGCAGAGAGACAGGGTCTAATGAAAAACTGTTTTTT | CASRETGSNEKLFF
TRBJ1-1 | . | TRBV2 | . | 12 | TGTGCCAGCAGTGATCAGAACACTGAAGCTTTCTTT | CASSDQNTEAFF
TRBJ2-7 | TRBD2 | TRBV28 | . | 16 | TGTGCCAGCAGTGGGGGACTAGCGGGAGGAATCTACGAGCAGTACTTC | CASSGGLAGGIYEQYF
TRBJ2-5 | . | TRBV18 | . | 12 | TGTGCCAGCTCACCCGTGGGCGAGACCCAGTACTTC | CASSPVGETQYF
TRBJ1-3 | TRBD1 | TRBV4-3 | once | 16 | TGCGCCAGCAGCCATTTAACCGGGACAGGCAGAAACACCATATATTTT | CASSHLTGTGRNTIYF
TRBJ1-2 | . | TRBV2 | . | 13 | TGTGCCAGCAGCGACGACAGGAACTATGGCTACACCTTC | CASSDDRNYGYTF
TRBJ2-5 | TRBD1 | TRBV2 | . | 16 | TGTGCCAGCAGTCCCCAGCCACAGGGGGGCCAAGAGACCCAGTACTTC | CASSPQPQGGQETQYF
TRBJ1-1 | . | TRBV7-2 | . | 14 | TGTGCCAGCAGCTTAGGTGGCGCGGACACTGAAGCTTTCTTT | CASSLGGADTEAFF
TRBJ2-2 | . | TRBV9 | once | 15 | TGTGCCAGCAGCCCCCGAAGCCTGGACACCGGGGAGCTGTTTTTT | CASSPRSLDTGELFF
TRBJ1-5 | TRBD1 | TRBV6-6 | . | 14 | TGTGCCAGCAGGACAGGGATGGGCAATCAGCCCCAGCATTTT | CASRTGMGNQPQHF
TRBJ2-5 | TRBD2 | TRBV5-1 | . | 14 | TGCGCCAGCAGTTCGACTAGCGGCCAAGAGACCCAGTACTTC | CASSSTSGQETQYF
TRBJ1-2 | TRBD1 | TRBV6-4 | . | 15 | TGTGCCAGCAGTGAGGGCCCGACAGGGTACTATGGCTACACCTTC | CASSEGPTGYYGYTF
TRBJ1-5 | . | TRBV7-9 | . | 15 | TGTGCCAGCAGCTTAGAGGCAGGGCCATGGCAGCCCCAGCATTTT | CASSLEAGPWQPQHF
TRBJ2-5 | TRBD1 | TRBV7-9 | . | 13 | TGTGCCAGCAGTCCCGACAGGGGGGAGACCCAGTACTTC | CASSPDRGETQYF
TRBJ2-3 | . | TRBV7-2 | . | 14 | TGTGCCAGCAGCTCCGGACTTAGTGTCCCTACGCAGTATTTT | CASSSGLSVPTQYF